The 2 T cell receptor beta chains in this list originate from one sample, sequenced in a study of shared clonotypes between healthy human individuals. Profiled with immunoSEQ multiplex PCR; TCRdb holds only in-frame clones, not every one. This sample has about 96,000 clones, with less than 50% found just once. Source material: PBMCs. The receptors here all came from a woman aged 40 to 49 in good health. Some clones in this sample may be carry-over from other donors' samples.

J is TRBJ2-7 and V is TRBV2, with 11 bases that match TRBD2. The CDR3 is 17 amino acids. Germline CDR1 reads SNHLY; CDR2 reads FYNNEI. The V gene end was trimmed by 1 base and the J gene end by 2 bases; junction bases not matched to a gene: 7. The CDR3 nucleotides are TGTGCCAGCAGTGAAGTAACCGGGACTAGCGGTGCCTACGAGCAGTACTTC. It encodes CASSEVTGTSGAYEQYF.

The gene calls are TRBV7-9 and TRBJ2-3, with D maybe TRBD2 (5 bases). The CDR3 consists of 13 residues. The V and J ends lost 5 bases and 2 bases respectively, with 8 bases between them. CDR1 and CDR2 from the germline V gene are SEHNR and FQNEAQ (reference sequence). The CDR3 nucleotides are TGTGCCAGCAGCCCCGGGAACACAGATACGCAGTATTTT. Translated: CASSPGNTDTQYF.